One and the same sample provided the 32 T cell receptor beta chains below, sequenced in a study of sequential checkpoint blockade in melanoma. Treatment of the sample: randomized to nivolumab then ipilimumab (arm A) or the reverse (arm B). Sequencing used immunoSEQ multiplex PCR; TCRdb keeps in-frame clones, though not all of them. Here the sample spans fewer than 5,500 clones, over 20% being singletons. The material was tumor tissue (inferred from file names), obtained from a patient given nivolumab and ipilimumab in sequence. The receptors were gathered from a human donor with melanoma.

The chain employs TRBV11-3 and TRBJ2-7, with D perhaps TRBD1 (7 bases). Germline V gene sequence: CDR1 SGHNT, CDR2 YENEEA. CDR3 length: 15 residues. Trimming left V 3 bases short and J 0 bases short, with 12 bases between. Here the CDR3 reads CASSLGRGVSYEQYF. The CDR3 DNA follows: TGTGCCAGCAGCTTGGGCAGGGGGGTCTCCTACGAGCAGTACTTC.

By share, this clone ranks as medium-sized. The V and J genes are TRBV12-2 and TRBJ2-1; TRBD2 was called by the table and not checked on the DNA. TRBV12-2 is deemed a pseudogene. This CDR3 spans 14 amino acids. CDR3 protein: CASLGASSYNEQFF. In DNA form, the CDR3 reads TGTGCCAGTCTAGGAGCCAGCTCCTACAATGAGCAGTTCTTC.

In its sample, this clone was seen a few times. This chain joins TRBV6-8 and TRBJ1-1, with a tentative D call TRBD1 (5 bases). V dropped 2 bases and J dropped 3 bases, with 7 bases sitting between them. CDR1 is MNHGY and CDR2 is SAAAGT in the germline V gene. The CDR3 contains 13 residues. DNA for the CDR3: TGTGCCAGCAGTTACGGAGGGGACACTGAAGCTTTCTTT. Translation gives CASSYGGDTEAFF.

This clone was detected a few times. CDR3 loop: CASSVGQPGGSPLHF. CDR3 DNA: TGTGCCAGCAGCGTAGGACAGCCAGGGGGTTCACCCCTCCACTTT. The chain combines TRBV9 with TRBJ1-6; 7 nucleotides agree with TRBD1. The ends lost 0 bases at V and 9 bases at J; junction bases unmatched: 6. CDR3 length equals 15 residues. Germline V gene data show CDR1 as SGDLS and CDR2 as YYNGEE.

As to this clone: The germline gene is not matched at one end of the junction; a read error may be the cause. The V and J genes are TRBV6-8 and TRBJ1-5; 7 positions match TRBD1. The CDR3 is made up of 15 amino acids. CDR1 MNHGY and CDR2 SAAAGT come from the germline V gene. In DNA, the CDR3 is TGTGCCATCAGTGGGACAGTTGATAGCAATCAGCCCCAGCATTTT. Encoded protein: CAISGTVDSNQPQHF.

The V gene is TRBV29-1, the J gene TRBJ2-1; TRBD2 aligns across 14 bases. Looked up from germline, CDR1 is SQVTM and CDR2 is ANQGSEA. The V and J ends lost 0 bases and 2 bases, in that order; junction bases with no gene match: 6. The CDR3 is 18 amino acids. The CDR3, as DNA: TGCAGCGTTGAAGACGGGACTAGCGGGAGTATCCCCTACAATGAGCAGTTCTTC. Translation: CSVEDGTSGSIPYNEQFF.

This clone was seen at least ten times. The chain couples TRBV11-3 to TRBJ1-2; D is perhaps TRBD1 (5 bases). Germline V gene data show CDR1 as SGHNT and CDR2 as YENEEA. The CDR3 is made up of 18 amino acids. V lost 5 bases, J lost 6 bases, and 28 bases lay in between. This chain's CDR3 is CASSQGRTQGLARDGYTF. CDR3 bases: TGTGCCAGCAGCCAAGGGCGTACCCAGGGTTTGGCTAGGGATGGCTACACCTTC.

The chain carries TRBV28 and TRBJ2-3; D remains ambiguous. The ends were cut back, 2 bases at V and 6 bases at J, with 9 bases in the middle. This CDR3 has 13 residues. Germline CDR1 reads MDHEN; CDR2 reads SYDVKM. As DNA, the CDR3 is TGTGCCAGCAGTTTAGGCCGTCTGGATACGCAGTATTTT. Protein sequence: CASSLGRLDTQYF.

This clone was seen repeatedly, ten times or more. The V and J genes are TRBV6-8 and TRBJ1-5; 9 positions agree with TRBD1. This CDR3 region has 15 residues. Germline-derived CDR1 and CDR2 are MNHGY and SAAAGT. The trim removed 6 bases at V and 6 bases at J, leaving 9 bases unmatched. The CDR3 sequence: CASSHTGTGLQPQHF. CDR3 bases: TGTGCCAGCAGCCACACCGGGACAGGGCTTCAGCCCCAGCATTTT.

This clone has just a few counts. The rearrangement links TRBV11-3 to TRBJ1-2; 8 bases are shared with TRBD1. This CDR3 has 19 amino acids. V gave up 5 bases and J gave up 6 bases; unmatched junction bases: 23. Germline V CDR1 and CDR2: SGHNT, YENEEA. CDR3 region: CASSPAALRQGAPSDGYTF. CDR3 bases: TGTGCCAGCAGCCCTGCGGCGTTGAGGCAGGGGGCTCCTTCGGATGGCTACACCTTC. Using reference TRBV11-3 and TRBJ1-2 for the parts outside the CDR3, the full variable domain is EAGVVQSPRYKIIEKKQPVAFWCNPISGHNTLYWYLQNLGQGPELLIRYENEEAVDDSQLPKDRFSAERLKGVDSTLKIQPAELGDSAVYLCASSPAALRQGAPSDGYTFGSGTRLTVV.

By share, this clone counts as medium-sized. The rearrangement links TRBV6-8 to TRBJ2-3; no firm D call. Germline loops: CDR1 MNHGY, CDR2 SAAAGT. Trimming cost V 3 bases and J 5 bases, with 6 bases left between them. The CDR3 is made up of 12 amino acids. CDR3 in amino acids: CASSYDEDTQYF. The CDR3 nucleotides are TGTGCCAGCAGTTATGACGAAGATACGCAGTATTTT.

The chain joins TRBV19 to TRBJ1-1; TRBD1 might be the D (5 bases). CDR1 and CDR2 (germline): LNHDA, SQIVND (reference sequence). This CDR3 region has 15 residues. Trimming stripped 6 bases from V and 4 bases from J, with 18 bases between. CDR3 residues: CASRWSLGTGTEAFF. Here the CDR3 DNA reads TGTGCCAGTAGATGGTCCCTGGGGACGGGCACTGAAGCTTTCTTT.

This clone has a handful of counts. The chain uses TRBV6-8 and TRBJ2-3, with 12 bases identical to TRBD2. The V gene end was trimmed by 10 bases and the J gene end by 0 bases; junction bases not matched to a gene: 2. There are 14 residues in the CDR3. The germline gives CDR1 MNHGY, CDR2 SAAAGT. CDR3 sequence (DNA): TGTGCCACCGGACTAGCGGGGAGCACAGATACGCAGTATTTT. Amino acid sequence: CATGLAGSTDTQYF.

The gene calls are TRBV19 and TRBJ2-2, with 9 bases fitting TRBD1. The V and J ends lost 6 bases and 6 bases, in that order; junction bases with no gene match: 8. The CDR3 totals 15 residues. Germline CDR1 is LNHDA and CDR2 is SQIVND (reference sequence). This CDR3 reads CASSPGTGLAGELFF. The CDR3 DNA is TGTGCCAGTAGCCCCGGGACAGGGCTAGCCGGGGAGCTGTTTTTT.

The V call is TRBV29-1, the J call TRBJ2-3; D call uncertain. V lost 3 bases to trimming and J lost 0 bases, with 7 bases between them. The CDR3 runs to 13 residues. Germline V gives CDR1 SQVTM, CDR2 ANQGSEA. CDR3 sequence (DNA): TGCAGCGTTGACTTCGGGAGCACAGATACGCAGTATTTT. It translates to CSVDFGSTDTQYF.

The chain couples TRBV19 to TRBJ2-5; 10 nucleotides line up with TRBD2. Germline V gives CDR1 LNHDA, CDR2 SQIVND (reference sequence). The CDR3 contains 18 residues. The ends lost 5 bases at V and 3 bases at J; junction bases unmatched: 15. CDR3 protein: CASSVGTSAILGEETQYF. The CDR3 bases are TGTGCCAGTAGTGTAGGGACTAGCGCTATCCTCGGGGAAGAGACCCAGTACTTC.

This clone was observed a few times. This sequence joins TRBV19 and TRBJ2-3, with D hard to call. Trimming left V 4 bases short and J 2 bases short, with 7 bases between. The CDR3 runs 13 residues. Germline V gene lookup returns CDR1 LNHDA and CDR2 SQIVND (reference sequence). The chain's CDR3 is CASSRGYTDTQYF. The DNA for the CDR3 is TGTGCCAGTAGTAGAGGCTACACAGATACGCAGTATTTT.

The V gene is TRBV19, the J gene TRBJ1-1, with 8 bases matching TRBD1. V lost 6 bases, J lost 8 bases, and 8 bases stayed unmatched. Per the germline V gene, CDR1 is LNHDA and CDR2 is SQIVND (reference sequence). The CDR3 consists of 13 residues. The CDR3 loop is CASRLGGQEEAFF. Written as DNA, the CDR3 is TGTGCCAGTAGGCTCGGGGGACAGGAGGAAGCTTTCTTT.

This clone was counted a few times. The chain employs TRBV15 and TRBJ1-1; 7 bases are a match to TRBD1. CDR1 is LNHNV, CDR2 YYDKDF, per germline (reference sequence). V lost 3 bases to trimming and J lost 1 base; unmatched junction nucleotides: 5. This CDR3 comprises 15 residues. The CDR3, as DNA: TGTGCCACCAGCAGGTCGGGACAGTCGAACACTGAAGCTTTCTTT. Its protein product is CATSRSGQSNTEAFF.

The rearrangement uses TRBV11-3 and TRBJ2-2; 12 bases are shared with TRBD2. V shed 5 bases, J shed 4 bases, and the junction held 11 bases outside the gene matches. CDR1 and CDR2 (germline): SGHNT, YENEEA. The CDR3 is made up of 18 amino acids. The CDR3 is CASSALLAGGPGTGELFF. CDR3 sequence (DNA): TGTGCCAGCAGCGCGCTACTAGCGGGGGGCCCGGGCACCGGGGAGCTGTTTTTT. Variable domain in full (rest from reference TRBV11-3 and TRBJ2-2): EAGVVQSPRYKIIEKKQPVAFWCNPISGHNTLYWYLQNLGQGPELLIRYENEEAVDDSQLPKDRFSAERLKGVDSTLKIQPAELGDSAVYLCASSALLAGGPGTGELFFGEGSRLTVL.

The sample holds many counts of this clone. The CDR3 protein is CATSGQGNEKLFF. The CDR3 nucleotides read TGTGCCACCTCGGGACAGGGTAATGAAAAACTGTTTTTT. This sequence joins TRBV7-1 and TRBJ1-4; 9 nucleotides line up with TRBD1. TRBV7-1 carries the ORF label, with uncertain function. The J segment lost 4 bases and the V segment lost 10 bases, leaving 4 bases of the junction unmatched. The CDR3 has 13 residues.

This rearrangement joins TRBV19 to TRBJ2-7; TRBD2 agrees at 8 bases. V gave up 4 bases and J gave up 3 bases; unmatched junction bases: 5. CDR1 and CDR2 from the germline V gene are LNHDA and SQIVND (reference sequence). This CDR3 is built from 14 residues. The CDR3 protein is CASSTRGGNYEQYF. CDR3 sequence (DNA): TGTGCCAGTAGTACACGGGGGGGCAACTACGAGCAGTACTTC.

This clone was counted between two and nine times. The chain combines TRBV28 with TRBJ2-7; D unclear. The CDR3 sequence is 13 residues long. Germline CDR1 reads MDHEN; CDR2 reads SYDVKM. Trimming removed 3 bases at V and 2 bases at J, with 8 bases between. CDR3 nucleotides: TGTGCCAGCAGTTTTTCGACGGCCTACGAGCAGTACTTC. Protein sequence: CASSFSTAYEQYF.

This chain connects TRBV6-8 to TRBJ1-2, with D perhaps matching TRBD1 (5 bases). Trimming stripped 5 bases from V and 10 bases from J, with 17 bases between. The CDR3 runs to 13 residues. From germline, CDR1 is MNHGY and CDR2 SAAAGT. CDR3 protein: CASSGDYFVDYTF. CDR3 coding DNA: TGTGCCAGCAGTGGGGACTACTTCGTCGACTACACCTTC.

There are many counts of this clone. This rearrangement joins TRBV11-1 to TRBJ2-4; D perhaps matches TRBD2 (6 bases). With 8 bases removed from V and 2 bases from J, the gap between germline ends came to 16 bases. This CDR3 contains 15 residues. Looked up from germline, CDR1 is SGHAT and CDR2 is FQDESV (reference sequence). The DNA of the CDR3 is TGTGCCAGCGGTAGGACGGGAGCCTCCAAAAACATTCAGTACTTC. Its translation: CASGRTGASKNIQYF.

The rearrangement joins TRBV5-1 to TRBJ2-3; D may be TRBD2 (5 bases). This CDR3 has 14 residues. Germline V lookup: CDR1 SGHRS, CDR2 YFSETQ. V was clipped by 4 bases and J by 0 bases, with 9 bases between them. CDR3 protein: CASSRRESTDTQYF. CDR3 nucleotide sequence: TGCGCCAGCAGCCGACGGGAAAGCACAGATACGCAGTATTTT.

The chain uses TRBV16 and TRBJ2-3, with D tentatively TRBD1 (7 bases). The CDR3 is 15 amino acids. Trimming pared 8 bases from V and 2 bases from J, leaving 17 bases between. Germline assignment: CDR1 KGHSY and CDR2 FQNENV. The CDR3 loop is CASPRGTELTDTQYF. The CDR3 nucleotides are TGTGCCAGCCCCCGGGGGACAGAGCTCACAGATACGCAGTATTTT.

The chain combines TRBV6-8 with TRBJ1-5; D is undetermined. The CDR3 runs to 14 residues. Trimming stripped 2 bases from V and 3 bases from J, with 8 bases between. The germline CDR1 and CDR2 sequences are MNHGY and SAAAGT. The CDR3 sequence is CASSYRETNQPQHF. The CDR3, as DNA: TGTGCCAGCAGTTACAGGGAAACCAATCAGCCCCAGCATTTT.

This rearrangement joins TRBV27 to TRBJ2-7; the D call may be TRBD1 or TRBD2 (5 bases each). Trimming took off 3 bases at V and 2 bases at J, with 8 bases between the two ends. The germline gives CDR1 MNHEY, CDR2 SMNVEV (reference sequence). CDR3 length: 13 amino acids. Here the CDR3 reads CASSFGTAYEQYF. In DNA, the CDR3 is TGTGCCAGCAGTTTTGGGACGGCCTACGAGCAGTACTTC.

The gene calls are TRBV19 and TRBJ2-1; TRBD1 or TRBD2 may be the D gene (5 bases each). Between the trimmed V and J ends, which lost 3 bases and 3 bases, there was a span of 18 bases. The germline V gene encodes CDR1 LNHDA and CDR2 SQIVND (reference sequence). There are 17 residues in the CDR3. The DNA of the CDR3 is TGTGCCAGTAGTATCGATTATCCGGGAACAGGCTACAATGAGCAGTTCTTC. It codes for CASSIDYPGTGYNEQFF.

This clone was seen repeatedly, ten times or more. This rearrangement joins TRBV11-3 to TRBJ2-1, with a possible D match to TRBD1 (6 bases). CDR1 is SGHNT and CDR2 is YENEEA in the germline V gene. There are 17 residues in the CDR3. Trimming removed 5 bases at V and 6 bases at J, with 23 bases between. CDR3 bases: TGTGCCAGCAGCGCTGTCGAACAGGGTCTACAATTCAATGAGCAGTTCTTC. As protein: CASSAVEQGLQFNEQFF.

The chain couples TRBV6-8 to TRBJ2-2; perhaps TRBD1 as D (5 bases). CDR3 length equals 15 residues. With 2 bases removed from V and 1 base from J, the gap between germline ends came to 8 bases. Germline CDR1 reads MNHGY; CDR2 reads SAAAGT. The CDR3 here is CASSYGQGNTGELFF. The DNA of the CDR3 is TGTGCCAGCAGTTACGGGCAGGGGAACACCGGGGAGCTGTTTTTT.